The rows below give T cell receptor beta chains drawn from one sample of a study of identical twins. Each CDR3 protein is one row after TCRdb ran MiXCR on the 5' RACE reads. The sample includes 280,000 or so distinct CDR3 sequences, more than 6.5% seen only once; the top ten take more than 2%. Separately, the same data were catalogued under a study of yellow fever vaccine responses in identical twins.

The sequencing sample was made of memory (CD45RO+) T cells sorted from blood. These receptors all come from a woman between 18 and 29 years old in good health. CDR3s include the opening cysteine and the closing phenylalanine or tryptophan. Each record gives: J gene, clone size, D gene, V gene, CDR3 protein, CDR3 DNA. The D gene is left open where the match is weak. A clone size is listed for some rows: how often the clone was seen (once, few, many), or a class if it is expanded.

>TRBJ2-1|few|-|TRBV6-1
CASSEPEKPPTYNEQFF
TGTGCCAGCAGTGAACCCGAAAAACCCCCTACTTACAATGAGCAGTTCTTC
>TRBJ2-7|-|TRBD1|TRBV11-3
CASSLVQGAPVEQYF
TGTGCCAGCAGCTTAGTGCAGGGGGCGCCCGTCGAGCAGTACTTC
>TRBJ1-6|few|-|TRBV10-3
CAISTEPNSPLHF
TGTGCCATCAGTACAGAACCTAATTCACCCCTCCACTTT
>TRBJ2-5|-|-|TRBV5-5
CASSLGGLRETQYF
TGTGCCAGCAGCTTGGGCGGACTTCGGGAGACCCAGTACTTC
>TRBJ1-2|many|TRBD1|TRBV9
CASSASGDSYGYTF
TGTGCCAGCAGCGCCTCCGGGGACAGCTATGGCTACACCTTC
>TRBJ2-3|-|-|TRBV25-1
CASSERTALSTDTQYF
TGTGCCAGCAGTGAACGTACAGCCTTAAGCACAGATACGCAGTATTTT
>TRBJ2-1|-|TRBD2|TRBV7-2
CASSSPRTRDRVF
TGTGCCAGCAGCTCCCCTCGGACTAGAGATAGGGTCTTC
>TRBJ2-2|-|TRBD2|TRBV5-5
CASSPGLAAGVLFF
TGTGCCAGCAGCCCTGGACTAGCCGCCGGGGTGCTGTTTTTT
>TRBJ1-2|-|TRBD1|TRBV11-2
CASSRDRMYGYTF
TGTGCCAGCAGCCGGGACAGGATGTATGGCTACACCTTC
>TRBJ1-1|-|-|TRBV3-1
CASCPDLGLPTEAFF
TGTGCCAGCTGCCCCGACCTGGGGTTACCCACTGAAGCTTTCTTT
>TRBJ1-4|few|-|TRBV7-6
CASSAYRTSNEKLFF
TGTGCCAGCAGCGCCTACAGGACAAGCAATGAAAAACTGTTTTTT
>TRBJ2-5|many|TRBD1|TRBV20-1
CSARRQGQETQYF
TGCAGTGCTAGGAGACAGGGACAAGAGACCCAGTACTTC
>TRBJ2-2|many|TRBD2|TRBV24-1
CATSSSGTGGELFF
TGTGCCACCAGTTCCAGCGGGACTGGCGGGGAGCTGTTTTTT
>TRBJ2-7|few|-|TRBV6-1
CASSQQRMWNYEQYF
TGTGCCAGCAGCCAGCAGCGAATGTGGAACTACGAGCAGTACTTC
>TRBJ2-1|few|TRBD1|TRBV18
CASSQNGQGLHNEQFF
TGTGCCAGCTCACAAAACGGACAGGGTCTTCACAATGAGCAGTTCTTC
>TRBJ1-1|few|-|TRBV7-9
CASSLPGHNTEAFF
TGTGCCAGCAGCTTACCGGGACATAACACTGAAGCTTTCTTT
>TRBJ2-3|-|-|TRBV11-2
CASRHLDGTDTQYF
TGTGCCAGCAGGCATCTGGACGGCACAGATACGCAGTATTTT
>TRBJ2-7|many|-|TRBV25-1
CASSDGVTYEQYF
TGTGCCAGCAGTGACGGTGTTACCTACGAGCAGTACTTC
>TRBJ2-1|many|-|TRBV7-9
CASSLALGAVRDEQFF
TGTGCCAGCAGCTTAGCCCTGGGGGCGGTTCGGGATGAGCAGTTCTTC
>TRBJ1-5|many|TRBD1|TRBV29-1
CSVAGTGSQPQHF
TGCAGCGTCGCCGGGACAGGGTCTCAGCCCCAGCATTTT
>TRBJ1-4|few|-|TRBV2
CASKGIEKLFF
TGTGCCAGCAAAGGAATCGAAAAACTGTTTTTT
>TRBJ2-1|few|-|TRBV3-1
CASSPAMGRGNEQFF
TGTGCCAGCAGCCCTGCTATGGGTCGGGGTAATGAGCAGTTCTTC
>TRBJ2-2|-|-|TRBV20-1
CSVRRSYLGELFF
TGCAGTGTTAGGAGGAGTTATTTGGGGGAGCTGTTTTTT
>TRBJ1-2|-|-|TRBV6-1
CASRITGSYGYTF
TGTGCCAGCAGGATAACAGGGAGCTATGGCTACACCTTC
>TRBJ2-1|many|TRBD2|TRBV12-3/TRBV12-4
CASRQPGLAGAGEQFF
TGTGCCAGCAGACAACCGGGACTAGCGGGAGCAGGTGAGCAGTTCTTC
>TRBJ2-7|-|TRBD2|TRBV5-1
CASGSGTSGGSSYEQYF
TGCGCCAGCGGATCCGGGACTAGCGGGGGAAGCTCCTACGAGCAGTACTTC
>TRBJ1-6|-|-|TRBV9
CASSVAPKSPLHF
TGTGCCAGCAGCGTAGCCCCGAAATCACCCCTCCACTTT
>TRBJ2-5|-|-|TRBV20-1
CSAAIRGRGSQETQYF
TGCAGTGCCGCCATCCGGGGACGGGGGAGCCAAGAGACCCAGTACTTC
>TRBJ2-1|few|TRBD2|TRBV9
CASSSAASGGRNEQFF
TGTGCCAGCAGCTCAGCGGCTAGCGGGGGCCGAAATGAGCAGTTCTTC
>TRBJ1-1|many|-|TRBV12-3/TRBV12-4
CASSFNLNTEAFF
TGTGCCAGCAGTTTTAACCTGAACACTGAAGCTTTCTTT
>TRBJ1-2|few|TRBD1|TRBV11-2
CASSLVQGEDGYTF
TGTGCCAGCAGCTTAGTTCAGGGGGAGGATGGCTACACCTTC